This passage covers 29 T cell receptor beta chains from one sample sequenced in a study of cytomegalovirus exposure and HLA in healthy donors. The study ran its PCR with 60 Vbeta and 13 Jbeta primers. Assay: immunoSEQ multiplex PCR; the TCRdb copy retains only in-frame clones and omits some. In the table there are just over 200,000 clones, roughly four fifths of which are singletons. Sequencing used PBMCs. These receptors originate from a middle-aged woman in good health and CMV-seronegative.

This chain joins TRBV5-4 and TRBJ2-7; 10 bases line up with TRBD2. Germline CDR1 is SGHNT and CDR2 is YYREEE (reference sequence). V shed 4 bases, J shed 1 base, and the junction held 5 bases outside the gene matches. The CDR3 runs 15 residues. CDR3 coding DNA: TGTGCCAGCAGCGCTAGCGGGAGTGTGTCCTACGAGCAGTACTTC. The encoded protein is CASSASGSVSYEQYF. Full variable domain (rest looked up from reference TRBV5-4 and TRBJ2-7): ETGVTQSPTHLIKTRGQQVTLRCSSQSGHNTVSWYQQALGQGPQFIFQYYREEENGRGNFPPRFSGLQFPNYSSELNVNALELDDSALYLCASSASGSVSYEQYFGPGTRLTVT.

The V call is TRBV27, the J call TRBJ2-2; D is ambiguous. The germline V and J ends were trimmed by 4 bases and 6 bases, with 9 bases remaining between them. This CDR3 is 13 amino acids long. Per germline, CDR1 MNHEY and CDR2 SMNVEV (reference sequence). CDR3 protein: CASSSTLSGELFF. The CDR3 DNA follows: TGTGCCAGCAGTTCCACTCTTTCCGGGGAGCTGTTTTTT.

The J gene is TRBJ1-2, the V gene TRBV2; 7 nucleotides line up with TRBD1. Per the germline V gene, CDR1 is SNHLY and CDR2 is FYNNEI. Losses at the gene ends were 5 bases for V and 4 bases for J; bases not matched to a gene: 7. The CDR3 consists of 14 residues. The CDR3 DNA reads TGTGCCAGCAGTCAAGAACAGGGGATCTATGGCTACACCTTC. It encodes CASSQEQGIYGYTF.

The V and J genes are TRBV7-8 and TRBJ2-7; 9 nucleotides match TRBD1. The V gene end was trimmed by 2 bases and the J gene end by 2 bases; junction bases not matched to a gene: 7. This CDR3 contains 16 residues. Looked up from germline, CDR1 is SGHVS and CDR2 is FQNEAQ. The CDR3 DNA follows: TGTGCCAGCAGCTTATCCGGGACAGGGATTGCCTACGAGCAGTACTTC. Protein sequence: CASSLSGTGIAYEQYF.

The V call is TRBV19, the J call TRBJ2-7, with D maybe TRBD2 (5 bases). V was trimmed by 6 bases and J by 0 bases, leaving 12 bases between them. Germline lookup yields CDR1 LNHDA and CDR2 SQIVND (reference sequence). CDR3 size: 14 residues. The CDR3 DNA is TGTGCCAGTAGCGGTTCGGGGAGCTCCTACGAGCAGTACTTC. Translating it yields CASSGSGSSYEQYF.

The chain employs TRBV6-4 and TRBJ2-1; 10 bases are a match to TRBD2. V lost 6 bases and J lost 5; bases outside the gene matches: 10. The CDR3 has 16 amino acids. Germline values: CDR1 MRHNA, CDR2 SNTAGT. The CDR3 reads CASRPIAGGGDNEQFF. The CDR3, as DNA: TGTGCCAGCAGACCTATAGCGGGAGGCGGCGACAATGAGCAGTTCTTC.

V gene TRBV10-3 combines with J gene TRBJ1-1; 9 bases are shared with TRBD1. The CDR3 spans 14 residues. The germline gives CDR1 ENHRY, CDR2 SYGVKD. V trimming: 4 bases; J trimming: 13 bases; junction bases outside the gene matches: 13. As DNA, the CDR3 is TGTGCCATCAGTGTATTGGGACAGGGCGAGTTGGTTTTCTTT. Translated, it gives CAISVLGQGELVFF.

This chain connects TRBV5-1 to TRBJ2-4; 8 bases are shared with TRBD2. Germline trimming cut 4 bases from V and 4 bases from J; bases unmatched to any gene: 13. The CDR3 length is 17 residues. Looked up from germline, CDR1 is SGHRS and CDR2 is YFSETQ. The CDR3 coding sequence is TGCGCCAGCAGCGAAGACCAGCGGGAGAACTTTAAAAACATTCAGTACTTC. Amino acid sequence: CASSEDQRENFKNIQYF.

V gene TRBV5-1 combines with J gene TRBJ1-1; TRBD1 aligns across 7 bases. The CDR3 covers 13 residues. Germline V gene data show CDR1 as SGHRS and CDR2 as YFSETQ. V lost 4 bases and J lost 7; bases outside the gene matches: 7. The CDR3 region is CASSPGTAIEAFF. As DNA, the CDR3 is TGCGCCAGCAGCCCGGGGACAGCGATTGAAGCTTTCTTT.

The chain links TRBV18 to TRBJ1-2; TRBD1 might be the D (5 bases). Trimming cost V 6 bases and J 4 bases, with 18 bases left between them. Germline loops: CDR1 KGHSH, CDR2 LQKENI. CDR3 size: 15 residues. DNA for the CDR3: TGTGCCAGCTCCCCCCCGGGGGAGGGCACCTATGGCTACACCTTC. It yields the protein CASSPPGEGTYGYTF. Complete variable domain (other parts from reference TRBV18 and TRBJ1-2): NAGVMQNPRHLVRRRGQEARLRCSPMKGHSHVYWYRQLPEEGLKFMVYLQKENIIDESGMPKERFSAEFPKEGPSILRIQQVVRGDSAAYFCASSPPGEGTYGYTFGSGTRLTVV.

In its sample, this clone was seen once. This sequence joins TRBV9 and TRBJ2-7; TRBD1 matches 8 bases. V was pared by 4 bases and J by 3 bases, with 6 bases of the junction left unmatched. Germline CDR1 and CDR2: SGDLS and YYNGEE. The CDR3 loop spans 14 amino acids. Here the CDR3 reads CASSPSDRVYEQYF. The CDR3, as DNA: TGTGCCAGCAGCCCGTCGGACAGGGTCTACGAGCAGTACTTC.

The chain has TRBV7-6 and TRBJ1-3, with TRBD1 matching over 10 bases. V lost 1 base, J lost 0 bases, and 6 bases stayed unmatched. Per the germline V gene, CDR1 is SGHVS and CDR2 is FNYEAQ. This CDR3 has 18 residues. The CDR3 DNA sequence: TGTGCCAGCAGCTTAGTTGGGACAGGGGCGTACTCTGGAAACACCATATATTTT. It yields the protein CASSLVGTGAYSGNTIYF.

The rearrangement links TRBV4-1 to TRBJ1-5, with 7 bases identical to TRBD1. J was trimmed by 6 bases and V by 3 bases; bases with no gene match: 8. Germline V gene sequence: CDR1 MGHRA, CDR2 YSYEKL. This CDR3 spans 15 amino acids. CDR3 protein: CASSQATGESQPQHF. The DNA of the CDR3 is TGCGCCAGCAGCCAGGCAACAGGGGAGTCTCAGCCCCAGCATTTT.

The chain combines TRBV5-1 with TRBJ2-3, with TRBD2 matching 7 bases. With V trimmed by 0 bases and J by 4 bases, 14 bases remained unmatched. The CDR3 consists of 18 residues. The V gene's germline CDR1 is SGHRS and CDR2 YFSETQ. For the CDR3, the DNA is TGCGCCAGCAGCTTGGAGCCTGGGGAGGGCAGGGCCTCAGATACGCAGTATTTT. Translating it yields CASSLEPGEGRASDTQYF. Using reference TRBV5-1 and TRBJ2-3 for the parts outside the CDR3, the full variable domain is KAGVTQTPRYLIKTRGQQVTLSCSPISGHRSVSWYQQTPGQGLQFLFEYFSETQRNKGNFPGRFSGRQFSNSRSEMNVSTLELGDSALYLCASSLEPGEGRASDTQYFGPGTRLTVL.

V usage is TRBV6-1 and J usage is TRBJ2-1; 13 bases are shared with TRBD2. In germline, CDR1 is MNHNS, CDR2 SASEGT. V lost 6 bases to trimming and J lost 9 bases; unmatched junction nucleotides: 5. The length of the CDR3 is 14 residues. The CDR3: CASRTSGRPAEQFF. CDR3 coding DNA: TGTGCCAGCAGGACTAGCGGGAGGCCTGCTGAGCAGTTCTTC.

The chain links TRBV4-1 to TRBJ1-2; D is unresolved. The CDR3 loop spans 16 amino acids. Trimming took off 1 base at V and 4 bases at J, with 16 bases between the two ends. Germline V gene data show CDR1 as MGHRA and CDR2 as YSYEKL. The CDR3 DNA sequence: TGCGCCAGCAGCCAAGTTATAGGCGCGGGTAGCTATGGCTACACCTTC. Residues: CASSQVIGAGSYGYTF.

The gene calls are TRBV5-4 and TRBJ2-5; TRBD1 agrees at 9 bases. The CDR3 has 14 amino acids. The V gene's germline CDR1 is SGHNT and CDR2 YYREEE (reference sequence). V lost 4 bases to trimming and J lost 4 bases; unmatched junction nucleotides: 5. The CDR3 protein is CASSLTGGGETQYF. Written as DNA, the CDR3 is TGTGCCAGCAGCCTGACAGGGGGAGGAGAGACCCAGTACTTC.

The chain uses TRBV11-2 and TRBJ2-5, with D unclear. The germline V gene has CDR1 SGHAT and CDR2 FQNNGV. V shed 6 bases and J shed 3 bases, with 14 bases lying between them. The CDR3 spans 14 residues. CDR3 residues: CASRMFGGEETQYF. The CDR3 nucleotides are TGTGCCAGCAGGATGTTCGGCGGAGAAGAGACCCAGTACTTC.

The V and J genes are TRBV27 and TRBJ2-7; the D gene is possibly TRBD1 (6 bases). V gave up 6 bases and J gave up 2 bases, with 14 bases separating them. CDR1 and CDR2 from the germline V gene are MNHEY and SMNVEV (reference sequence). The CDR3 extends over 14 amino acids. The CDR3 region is CASSLGRGPYEQYF. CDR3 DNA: TGTGCCAGCAGCTTGGGCAGGGGCCCCTACGAGCAGTACTTC.

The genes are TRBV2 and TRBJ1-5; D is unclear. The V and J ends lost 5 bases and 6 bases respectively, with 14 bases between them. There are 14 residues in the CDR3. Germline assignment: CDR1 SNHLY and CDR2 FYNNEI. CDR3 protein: CASSISPAGQPQHF. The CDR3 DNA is TGTGCCAGCAGTATTTCCCCGGCGGGTCAGCCCCAGCATTTT.

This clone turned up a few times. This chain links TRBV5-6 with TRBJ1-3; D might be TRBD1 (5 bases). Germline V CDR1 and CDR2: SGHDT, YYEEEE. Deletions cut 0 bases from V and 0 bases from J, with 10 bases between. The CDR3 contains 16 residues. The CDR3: CASSLGGGPSGNTIYF. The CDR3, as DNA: TGTGCCAGCAGCTTGGGGGGGGGACCCTCTGGAAACACCATATATTTT.

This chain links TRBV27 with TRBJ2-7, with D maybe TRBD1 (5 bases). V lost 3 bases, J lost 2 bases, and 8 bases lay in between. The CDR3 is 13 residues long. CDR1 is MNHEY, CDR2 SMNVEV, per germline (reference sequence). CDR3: CASSLGRAYEQYF. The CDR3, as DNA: TGTGCCAGCAGTTTGGGCAGGGCCTACGAGCAGTACTTC.

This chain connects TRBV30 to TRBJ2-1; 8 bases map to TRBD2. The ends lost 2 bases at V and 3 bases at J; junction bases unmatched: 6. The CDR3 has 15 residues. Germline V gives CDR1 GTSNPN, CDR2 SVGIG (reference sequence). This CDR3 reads CAWSQTGTSYNEQFF. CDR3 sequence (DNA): TGTGCCTGGAGTCAAACAGGGACTAGCTACAATGAGCAGTTCTTC. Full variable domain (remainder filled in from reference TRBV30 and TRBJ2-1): SQTIHQWPATLVQPVGSPLSLECTVEGTSNPNLYWYRQAAGRGLQLLFYSVGIGQISSEVPQNLSASRPQDRQFILSSKKLLLSDSGFYLCAWSQTGTSYNEQFFGPGTRLTVL.

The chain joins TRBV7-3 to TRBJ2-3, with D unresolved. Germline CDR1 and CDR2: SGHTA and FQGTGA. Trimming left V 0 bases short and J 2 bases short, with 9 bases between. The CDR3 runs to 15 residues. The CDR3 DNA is TGTGCCAGCAGCTTAACAAGCTATTCCACAGATACGCAGTATTTT. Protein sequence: CASSLTSYSTDTQYF.

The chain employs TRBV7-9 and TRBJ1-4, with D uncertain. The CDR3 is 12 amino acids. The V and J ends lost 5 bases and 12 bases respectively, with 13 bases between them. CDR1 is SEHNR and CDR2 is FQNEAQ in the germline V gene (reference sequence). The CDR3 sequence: CASSAPSVELFF. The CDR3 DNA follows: TGTGCCAGCAGCGCCCCTAGCGTGGAACTGTTTTTT.

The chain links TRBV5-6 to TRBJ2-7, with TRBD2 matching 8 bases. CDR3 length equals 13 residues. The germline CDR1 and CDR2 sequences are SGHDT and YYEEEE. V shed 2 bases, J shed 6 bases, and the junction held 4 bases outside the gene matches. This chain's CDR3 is CASSLSGSFEQYF. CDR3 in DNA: TGTGCCAGCAGCTTAAGCGGGAGTTTCGAGCAGTACTTC.

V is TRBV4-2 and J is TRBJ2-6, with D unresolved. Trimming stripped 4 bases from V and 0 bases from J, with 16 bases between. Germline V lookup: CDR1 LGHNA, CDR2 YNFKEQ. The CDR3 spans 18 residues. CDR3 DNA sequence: TGTGCCAGCAGCCCTAGTTCGGGTCCAAGCTCTGGGGCCAACGTCCTGACTTTC. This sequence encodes CASSPSSGPSSGANVLTF.

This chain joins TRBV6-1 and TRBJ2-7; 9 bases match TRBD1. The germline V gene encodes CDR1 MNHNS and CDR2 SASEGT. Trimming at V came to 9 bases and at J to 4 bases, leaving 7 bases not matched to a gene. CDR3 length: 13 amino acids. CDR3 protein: CASTGTGLYEQYF. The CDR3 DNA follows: TGTGCCAGTACCGGGACAGGGCTGTACGAGCAGTACTTC.

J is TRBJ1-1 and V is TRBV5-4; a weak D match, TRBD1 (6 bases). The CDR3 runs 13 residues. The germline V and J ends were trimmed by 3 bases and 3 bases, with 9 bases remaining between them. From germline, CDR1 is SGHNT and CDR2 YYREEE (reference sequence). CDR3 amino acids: CASSWTADTEAFF. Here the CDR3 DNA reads TGTGCCAGCAGCTGGACAGCCGACACTGAAGCTTTCTTT.